The 5 T cell receptor beta chains below come from one sample, sequenced in a study of blood T cell repertoires in COVID-19. Sequenced by immunoSEQ multiplex PCR; TCRdb stores in-frame clones only, minus some. The sample records 45,000 to 50,000 clones, around 86% being singletons. Sequenced sample: peripheral blood. Receptor source: a man aged 60 to 75 with active COVID-19.

This chain joins TRBV5-1 and TRBJ2-3; 7 bases agree with TRBD2. The CDR3 has 15 amino acids. The V and J ends lost 4 bases and 4 bases, in that order; junction bases with no gene match: 9. Germline assignment: CDR1 SGHRS and CDR2 YFSETQ. The CDR3 protein is CASSPQSGKADTQYF. CDR3 sequence (DNA): TGCGCCAGCAGCCCACAGAGCGGGAAAGCAGATACGCAGTATTTT.

About this clone: The sample has other DNA sequences that encode this CDR3 too. The rearrangement joins TRBV7-8 to TRBJ2-3; 11 bases align to TRBD2. V trimming: 5 bases; J trimming: 3 bases; junction bases outside the gene matches: 4. This CDR3 comprises 15 residues. Germline V gene lookup returns CDR1 SGHVS and CDR2 FQNEAQ. DNA for the CDR3: TGTGCCAGCAGCCTAGGGACTAGCGGAACAGATACGCAGTATTTT. Protein sequence: CASSLGTSGTDTQYF.

This clone was seen a handful of times. This sequence joins TRBV30 and TRBJ2-3, with 9 nucleotides matching TRBD2. V shed 0 bases, J shed 1 base, and the junction held 2 bases outside the gene matches. The CDR3 is made up of 15 amino acids. CDR1 GTSNPN and CDR2 SVGIG come from the germline V gene (reference sequence). The CDR3 protein is CAWSVWTSGTDTQYF. The CDR3, as DNA: TGTGCCTGGAGTGTGTGGACTAGCGGCACAGATACGCAGTATTTT.

This clone was observed a handful of times. This chain uses TRBV4-3 with TRBJ2-5, with D uncertain. Germline CDR1 reads LGHNA; CDR2 reads YSLEER. CDR3 length equals 13 residues. Trimming removed 1 base at V and 3 bases at J, with 6 bases between. For the CDR3, the DNA is TGCGCCAGCAGCCAAGCCCAGGAAGAGACCCAGTACTTC. Protein: CASSQAQEETQYF.

This clone came up once. V is TRBV4-1 and J is TRBJ1-1; the D is unclear. The V end lost 6 bases, the J end lost 4 bases, and 6 bases lay between the germline ends. CDR3 length equals 11 residues. Germline V gene sequence: CDR1 MGHRA, CDR2 YSYEKL. CDR3 DNA: TGCGCCAGCAGGGAGGGCACTGAAGCTTTCTTT. Translation: CASREGTEAFF.